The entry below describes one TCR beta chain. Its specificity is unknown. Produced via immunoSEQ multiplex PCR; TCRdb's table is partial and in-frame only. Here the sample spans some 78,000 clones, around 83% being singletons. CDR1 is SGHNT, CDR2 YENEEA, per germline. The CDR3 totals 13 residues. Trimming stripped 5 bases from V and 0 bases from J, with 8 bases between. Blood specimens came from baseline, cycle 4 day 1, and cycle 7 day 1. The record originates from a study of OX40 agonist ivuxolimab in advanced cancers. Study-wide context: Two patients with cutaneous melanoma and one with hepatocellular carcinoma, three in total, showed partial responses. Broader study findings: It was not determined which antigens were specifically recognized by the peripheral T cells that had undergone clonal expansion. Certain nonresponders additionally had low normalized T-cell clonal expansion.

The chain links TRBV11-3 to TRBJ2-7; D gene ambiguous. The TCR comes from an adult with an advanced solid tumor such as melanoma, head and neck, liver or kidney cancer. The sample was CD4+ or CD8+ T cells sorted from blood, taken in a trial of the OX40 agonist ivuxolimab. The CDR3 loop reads CASSARSSYEQYF. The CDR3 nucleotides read TGTGCCAGCAGCGCACGCAGCTCCTACGAGCAGTACTTC.